This T cell receptor (beta chain) was sequenced in a study of identical twins. General observations from the study: Low generation-probability sequences were in excess among twin-shared out-of-frame alpha sequences.

TCRdb re-called the 5' RACE reads with MiXCR, one entry per CDR3 protein. The profile covers 700,000 or so distinct CDR3 sequences, with around 21% appearing a single time and over 4% taken by the ten largest. In regard to this clonotype: Antigen: not known.

Germline lookup yields CDR1 MNHEY and CDR2 SVGEGT. This CDR3 contains 13 residues. Between the trimmed V and J ends, which lost 0 bases and 6 bases, there was a span of 6 bases. This sample was also put to use in a study of T cells expressing NK-cell markers. From that second work: In the group of eight sequenced donors, seven were HCMV-seropositive and one was seronegative. Also leading the CD3+CD56-NKG2C+ fraction in a handful of donors were these clonotypes.

The rearrangement joins TRBV6-2 or TRBV6-3 to TRBJ2-1; D is ambiguous. The specimen was PBMCs. The clonotype was recovered from a woman between 18 and 29 years old in good health. The CDR3 sequence is CASSYSFANEQFF. The CDR3, as DNA: TGTGCCAGCAGTTACTCCTTCGCCAATGAGCAGTTCTTC.